Shown below are 13 T cell receptor beta chains from a single sample sequenced in a study of T-cell reconstitution after alpha-beta-depleted transplantation in children. This sample's TCRbeta library carried unique molecular identifier barcodes. One entry per CDR3 protein results from TCRdb running MiXCR on the PCR reads. The sample has roughly 570,000 distinct CDR3 sequences, 25% to 30% seen once. The sequencing used PBMCs, collected before TCRalphabeta/CD19-depleted stem cell transplant. Receptors originate from a boy younger than two with Wiskott-Aldrich syndrome, due to receive a stem cell transplant.

The chain has TRBV7-9 and TRBJ1-1; D gene uncertain. The V end was cut by 3 bases, the J end by 10 bases, with 12 bases between. The CDR3 consists of 12 residues. The germline V gene has CDR1 SEHNR and CDR2 FQNEAQ (reference sequence). The chain's CDR3 is CASSFGVSGAFF. CDR3 coding DNA: TGTGCCAGCAGCTTTGGGGTCTCGGGAGCTTTCTTT.

The chain joins TRBV5-1 to TRBJ2-2; no firm D call. Germline lookup yields CDR1 SGHRS and CDR2 YFSETQ. The CDR3 is made up of 15 amino acids. V was shortened by 2 bases and J by 1 base, with 9 bases between the two germline ends. The DNA of the CDR3 is TGCGCCAGCAGCTTTATCGAGAGGAACACCGGGGAGCTGTTTTTT. Its translation is CASSFIERNTGELFF.

This chain uses TRBV10-1 with TRBJ2-1; D is unresolved. With 3 bases removed from V and 7 bases from J, the gap between germline ends came to 7 bases. The CDR3 covers 12 residues. Per germline, CDR1 WNHNN and CDR2 SYGVQD (reference sequence). DNA of the CDR3: TGCGCCAGCAGTGACTGGAAAAATGAGCAGTTCTTC. It translates to CASSDWKNEQFF.

The chain joins TRBV5-1 to TRBJ1-1; a weak D match, TRBD1 (6 bases). Germline values: CDR1 SGHRS, CDR2 YFSETQ. The CDR3 runs to 15 residues. V lost 0 bases and J lost 2, with 11 bases in between. The DNA for the CDR3 is TGCGCCAGCAGCTTGGCCCAGGGACAAAACACTGAAGCTTTCTTT. Its protein is CASSLAQGQNTEAFF.

The chain has TRBV20-1 and TRBJ2-3; D gene uncertain. The CDR3 extends over 14 amino acids. Germline V gene data show CDR1 as DFQATT and CDR2 as SNEGSKA (reference sequence). The V and J ends lost 0 bases and 2 bases respectively, with 9 bases between them. The CDR3 DNA reads TGCAGTGCTAGAGAGGACGGGTACACAGATACGCAGTATTTT. It translates to CSAREDGYTDTQYF.

This clonotype was detected only a few times. J is TRBJ2-2 and V is TRBV7-8; D is uncertain. The CDR3 covers 15 residues. Germline V lookup: CDR1 SGHVS, CDR2 FQNEAQ. Trimming removed 4 bases at V and 2 bases at J, with 11 bases between. The CDR3 sequence is CASSYWAINTGELFF. The DNA for the CDR3 is TGTGCCAGCAGCTATTGGGCCATAAACACCGGGGAGCTGTTTTTT.

The chain is built from TRBV27 and TRBJ1-5, with D unresolved. The CDR3 has 13 residues. Germline V gene data show CDR1 as MNHEY and CDR2 as SMNVEV (reference sequence). With 5 bases removed from V and 2 bases from J, the gap between germline ends came to 7 bases. DNA for the CDR3: TGTGCCAGCAGTCGTCGGGGCAATCAGCCCCAGCATTTT. This gives the protein CASSRRGNQPQHF.

V and J are TRBV5-1 and TRBJ2-7, with no clear D. The CDR3 is 14 residues long. V was trimmed by 1 base and J by 8 bases, leaving 16 bases between them. CDR1 SGHRS and CDR2 YFSETQ come from the germline V gene. This CDR3 reads CASSLISDNHQQYF. In DNA, the CDR3 is TGCGCCAGCAGCTTGATCTCCGATAACCACCAGCAGTACTTC.

The chain is built from TRBV20-1 and TRBJ2-7; 7 bases are shared with TRBD2. Germline V gives CDR1 DFQATT, CDR2 SNEGSKA (reference sequence). V shed 0 bases, J shed 1 base, and the junction held 9 bases outside the gene matches. The CDR3 extends over 16 amino acids. The chain's CDR3 is CSARDHGSGTSYEQYF. CDR3 in DNA: TGCAGTGCTAGAGATCACGGGAGCGGGACGTCCTACGAGCAGTACTTC.

The rearrangement joins TRBV5-6 to TRBJ2-7; 9 nucleotides align to TRBD1. In germline, CDR1 is SGHDT, CDR2 YYEEEE. Trimming removed 4 bases from V and 1 base from J; junction bases left unmatched: 3. The CDR3 is 14 residues long. CDR3: CASSRQGVSYEQYF. CDR3 coding DNA: TGTGCCAGCAGCAGACAGGGGGTATCCTACGAGCAGTACTTC.

This clonotype was detected only a few times. The chain is built from TRBV6-1 and TRBJ2-1; 11 nucleotides line up with TRBD2. The V gene end was trimmed by 5 bases and the J gene end by 10 bases; junction bases not matched to a gene: 13. This CDR3 contains 16 residues. Germline loops: CDR1 MNHNS, CDR2 SASEGT. In DNA form, the CDR3 reads TGTGCCAGCAGTCCCCGAAAAGTAGCGGGAGGGCGCGAGCAGTTCTTC. As protein: CASSPRKVAGGREQFF.

This clonotype was seen only a few times. The chain joins TRBV20-1 to TRBJ2-5; D unresolved. The CDR3 length is 11 residues. Trimming removed 8 bases at V and 3 bases at J, with 10 bases between. Germline V gives CDR1 DFQATT, CDR2 SNEGSKA (reference sequence). CDR3 bases: TGCAGTTCCGCCTCCGAAGAGACCCAGTACTTC. This codes for CSSASEETQYF.

The chain combines TRBV5-1 with TRBJ2-7, with 8 nucleotides matching TRBD1. The germline V gene has CDR1 SGHRS and CDR2 YFSETQ. Trimming cost V 3 bases and J 2 bases; bases outside gene matches: 7. There are 15 residues in the CDR3. The CDR3 reads CASSSRPGQAYEQYF. The CDR3 DNA is TGCGCCAGCAGCTCAAGACCGGGACAGGCCTACGAGCAGTACTTC.